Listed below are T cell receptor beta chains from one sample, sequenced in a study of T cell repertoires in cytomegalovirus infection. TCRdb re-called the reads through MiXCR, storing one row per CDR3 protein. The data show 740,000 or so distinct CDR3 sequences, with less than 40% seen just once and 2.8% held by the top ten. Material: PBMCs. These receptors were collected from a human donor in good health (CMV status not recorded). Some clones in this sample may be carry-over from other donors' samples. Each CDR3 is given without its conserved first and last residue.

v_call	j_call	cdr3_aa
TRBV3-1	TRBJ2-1	ASSRSWASGNLNEQF
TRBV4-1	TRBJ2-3	ASSQDRGPSTDTQY
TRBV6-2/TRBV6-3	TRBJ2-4	AVKPGAKNIQY
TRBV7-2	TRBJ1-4	ASLGVSEKLF
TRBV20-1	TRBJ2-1	SADLNGGADNEQF
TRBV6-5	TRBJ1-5	ASRLGHGKNQPQH
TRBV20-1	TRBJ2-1	SARGDRGNEQF
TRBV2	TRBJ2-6	ASSAVGENDVLT
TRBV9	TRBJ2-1	ASSVALAGGPGGSYNEQF
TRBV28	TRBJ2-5	ASSLLGQGALETQY
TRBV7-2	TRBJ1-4	ASSNPGRGVYEKLF
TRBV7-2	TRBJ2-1	ASSLVWRKNEQF
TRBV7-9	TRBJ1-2	ASSFRQGSPHGYT
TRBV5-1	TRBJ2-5	ASSPGYETQY
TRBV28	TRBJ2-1	ASSFSGLDCYSYNEQF
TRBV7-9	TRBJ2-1	ASSLGVSGKYNEQF
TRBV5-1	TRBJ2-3	ASSLRGVQTDTQY
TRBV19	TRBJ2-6	ASSMVWGHLSGANVLT
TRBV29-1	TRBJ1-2	STAGGAGYT
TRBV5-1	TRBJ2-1	ASSFGTSDYEQF
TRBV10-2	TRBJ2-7	ASSESGGSSYEQY
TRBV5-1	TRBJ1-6	ASSLRPGSSYNSPLH
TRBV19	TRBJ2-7	ASSPQVFGVNEQY
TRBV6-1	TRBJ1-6	ASSRGTGKNSPLH
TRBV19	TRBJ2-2	ASSIRRDRAVRNGELF
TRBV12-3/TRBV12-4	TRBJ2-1	ASSLFSGTGFNEQF
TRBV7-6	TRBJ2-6	ASSLDPGGANVLT
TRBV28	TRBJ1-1	ASSFTDWDTEAF
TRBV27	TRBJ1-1	ASSLPGFETEAF
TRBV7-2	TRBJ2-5	ASSLGTGETQY
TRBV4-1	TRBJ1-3	ASSQPGQVSGNTIY
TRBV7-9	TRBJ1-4	ASSLAVGGYNEKLF
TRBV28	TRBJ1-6	ASSQLAGTGDNSPLH